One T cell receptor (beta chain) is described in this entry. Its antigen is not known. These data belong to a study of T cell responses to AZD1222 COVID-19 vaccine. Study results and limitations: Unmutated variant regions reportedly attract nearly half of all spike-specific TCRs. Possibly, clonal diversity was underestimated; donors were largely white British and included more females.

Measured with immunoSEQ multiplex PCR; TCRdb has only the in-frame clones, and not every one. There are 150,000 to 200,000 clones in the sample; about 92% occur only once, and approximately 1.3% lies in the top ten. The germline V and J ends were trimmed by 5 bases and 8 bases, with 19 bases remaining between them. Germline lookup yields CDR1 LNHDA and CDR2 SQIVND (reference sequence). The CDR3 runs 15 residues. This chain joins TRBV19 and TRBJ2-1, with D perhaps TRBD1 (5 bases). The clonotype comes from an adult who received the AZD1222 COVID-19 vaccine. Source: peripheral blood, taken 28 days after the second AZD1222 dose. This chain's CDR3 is CASSEDMEKMDEQFF. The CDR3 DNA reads TGTGCCAGTAGTGAGGACATGGAAAAGATGGATGAGCAGTTCTTC.